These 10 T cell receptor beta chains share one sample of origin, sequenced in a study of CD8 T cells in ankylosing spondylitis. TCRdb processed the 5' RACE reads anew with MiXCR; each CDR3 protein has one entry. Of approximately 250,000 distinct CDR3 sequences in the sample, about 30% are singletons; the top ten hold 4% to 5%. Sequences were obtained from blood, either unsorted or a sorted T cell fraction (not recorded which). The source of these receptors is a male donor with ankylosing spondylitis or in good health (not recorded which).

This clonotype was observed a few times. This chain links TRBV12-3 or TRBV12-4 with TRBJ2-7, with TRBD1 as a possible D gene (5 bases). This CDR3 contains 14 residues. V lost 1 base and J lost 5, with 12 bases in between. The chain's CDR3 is CASSLVAGLNEQYF. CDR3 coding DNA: TGTGCCAGCAGTTTAGTGGCAGGGTTGAACGAGCAGTACTTC.

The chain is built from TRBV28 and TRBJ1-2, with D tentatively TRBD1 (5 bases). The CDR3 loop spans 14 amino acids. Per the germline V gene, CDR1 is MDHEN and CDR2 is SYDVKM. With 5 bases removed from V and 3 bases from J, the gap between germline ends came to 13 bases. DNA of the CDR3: TGTGCCAGCAGTCTCGACAGCCTCTACTATGGCTACACCTTC. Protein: CASSLDSLYYGYTF.

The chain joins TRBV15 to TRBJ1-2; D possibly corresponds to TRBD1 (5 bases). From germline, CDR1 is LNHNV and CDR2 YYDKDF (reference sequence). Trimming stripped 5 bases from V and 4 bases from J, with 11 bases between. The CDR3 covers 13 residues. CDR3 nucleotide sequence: TGTGCCACCAGCTCTCGGGGGAGCTATGGCTACACCTTC. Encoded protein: CATSSRGSYGYTF.

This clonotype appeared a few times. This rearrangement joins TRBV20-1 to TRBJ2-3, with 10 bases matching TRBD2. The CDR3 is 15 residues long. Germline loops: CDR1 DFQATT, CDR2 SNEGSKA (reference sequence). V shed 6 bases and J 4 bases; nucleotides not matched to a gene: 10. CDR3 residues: CSAPSGGASADTQYF. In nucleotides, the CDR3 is TGCAGTGCACCGAGCGGGGGGGCATCTGCAGATACGCAGTATTTT.

The CDR3: CASSPRGGPDTQYF. The CDR3 nucleotides are TGCGCCAGCAGCCCGCGGGGGGGCCCAGATACGCAGTATTTT. The V gene is TRBV4-1, the J gene TRBJ2-3; 9 positions match TRBD2. The CDR3 has 14 amino acids. Trimming cost V 4 bases and J 4 bases; bases outside gene matches: 3. Germline CDR1 MGHRA, CDR2 YSYEKL.

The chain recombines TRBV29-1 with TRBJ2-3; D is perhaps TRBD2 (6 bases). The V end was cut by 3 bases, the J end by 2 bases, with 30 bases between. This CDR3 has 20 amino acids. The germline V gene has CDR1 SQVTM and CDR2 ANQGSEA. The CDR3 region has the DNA TGCAGCGTTGACTCCGGACCAGATTCGGGGAGGCCTGGATTCACAGATACGCAGTATTTT. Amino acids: CSVDSGPDSGRPGFTDTQYF.

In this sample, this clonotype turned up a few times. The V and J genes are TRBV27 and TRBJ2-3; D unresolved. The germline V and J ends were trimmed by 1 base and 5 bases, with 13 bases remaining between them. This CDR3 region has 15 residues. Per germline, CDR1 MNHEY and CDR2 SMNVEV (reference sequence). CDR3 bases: TGTGCCAGCAGTTTATACGGACCCGGTGGAGATACGCAGTATTTT. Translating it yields CASSLYGPGGDTQYF.

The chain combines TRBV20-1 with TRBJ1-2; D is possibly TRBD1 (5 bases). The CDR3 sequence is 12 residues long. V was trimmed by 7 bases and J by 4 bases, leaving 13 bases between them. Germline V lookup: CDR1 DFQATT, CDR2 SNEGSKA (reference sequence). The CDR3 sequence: CSGVLQGYGYTF. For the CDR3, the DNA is TGCAGTGGCGTCCTCCAGGGCTATGGCTACACCTTC.

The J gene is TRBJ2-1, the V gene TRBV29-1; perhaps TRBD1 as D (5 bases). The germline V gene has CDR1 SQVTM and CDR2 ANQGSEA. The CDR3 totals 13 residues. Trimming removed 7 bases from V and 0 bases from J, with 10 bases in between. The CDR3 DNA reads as TGCAGCGCAAGACAGAGCTCCTACAATGAGCAGTTCTTC. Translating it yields CSARQSSYNEQFF.

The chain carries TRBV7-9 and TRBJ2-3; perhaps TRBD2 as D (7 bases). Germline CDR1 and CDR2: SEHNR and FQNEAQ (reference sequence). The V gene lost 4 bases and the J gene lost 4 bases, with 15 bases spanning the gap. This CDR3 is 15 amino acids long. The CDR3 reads CASSSPGGLPDTQYF. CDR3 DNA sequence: TGTGCCAGCAGCTCGCCGGGGGGCCTACCAGATACGCAGTATTTT.